What follows are 10 T cell receptor beta chains derived from one specimen sequenced in a study of blood T cell repertoires in COVID-19. Sequenced by immunoSEQ multiplex PCR; TCRdb stores in-frame clones only, minus some. The data hold around 100,000 clones, with 86% observed a single time. Sequenced material: peripheral blood. Every receptor here comes from a man aged 35-49 years with acute or convalescent COVID-19.

The chain is built from TRBV27 and TRBJ1-6; TRBD1 matches at 8 bases. The trim removed 6 bases at V and 10 bases at J, leaving 8 bases unmatched. This CDR3 region has 14 residues. Germline-derived CDR1 and CDR2 are MNHEY and SMNVEV (reference sequence). This CDR3 is CASSPTGEGSPLHF. The CDR3 DNA follows: TGTGCCAGCAGCCCGACAGGGGAGGGCTCACCCCTCCACTTT.

The gene calls are TRBV6-5 and TRBJ1-1; 8 nucleotides align to TRBD1. V was pared by 7 bases and J by 0 bases, with 7 bases of the junction left unmatched. The CDR3 is made up of 15 amino acids. Per germline, CDR1 MNHEY and CDR2 SVGAGI. The CDR3 here is CASTRQGPMNTEAFF. The CDR3 DNA reads TGTGCCAGCACGAGACAGGGGCCAATGAACACTGAAGCTTTCTTT.

The CDR3 region is CASSQTRTGMNTEAFF. The DNA of the CDR3 is TGTGCCAGCAGCCAAACCAGGACAGGGATGAACACTGAAGCTTTCTTT. The chain joins TRBV3-1 (or the pseudogene TRBV3-2) to TRBJ1-1; TRBD1 aligns across 8 bases. The length of the CDR3 is 16 residues. The V segment lost 2 bases and the J segment 0 bases; nucleotides outside the gene matches: 5. The V gene's germline CDR1 is LGHDT and CDR2 YNNKEL (reference sequence).

The genes are TRBV7-3 and TRBJ1-2, with 12 nucleotides matching TRBD1. Germline CDR1 is SGHTA and CDR2 is FQGTGA. The CDR3 consists of 15 residues. V shed 6 bases, J shed 2 bases, and the junction held 4 bases outside the gene matches. The CDR3 region has the DNA TGTGCCAGCAGACCCGGGACAGGGGGCAACTATGGCTACACCTTC. This translates into CASRPGTGGNYGYTF.

This chain connects TRBV11-2 to TRBJ2-4; D may be TRBD1 (5 bases). CDR3 length equals 17 residues. V lost 0 bases and J 0 bases, leaving 12 bases between the germline ends. Germline CDR1 is SGHAT and CDR2 is FQNNGV. The CDR3 protein is CASSLDLSGLAKNIQYF. As DNA, the CDR3 is TGTGCCAGCAGCTTAGATCTCTCAGGGCTAGCCAAAAACATTCAGTACTTC.

The rearrangement joins TRBV27 to TRBJ1-2; no firm D call. Trimming pared 2 bases from V and 4 bases from J, leaving 14 bases between. This CDR3 comprises 15 residues. CDR1 is MNHEY and CDR2 is SMNVEV in the germline V gene (reference sequence). The DNA for the CDR3 is TGTGCCAGCAGTTTAAAGGGAGACACCAGCTATGGCTACACCTTC. Its translation: CASSLKGDTSYGYTF.

The chain employs TRBV5-1 and TRBJ2-2; TRBD1 aligns across 11 bases. The germline CDR1 and CDR2 sequences are SGHRS and YFSETQ. The CDR3 length is 15 residues. The V segment lost 5 bases and the J segment 5 bases; nucleotides outside the gene matches: 5. CDR3 amino acids: CASSSDRGQTGELFF. The CDR3 DNA is TGCGCCAGCAGTTCGGACAGGGGGCAAACCGGGGAGCTGTTTTTT.

The rearrangement joins TRBV19 to TRBJ2-7, with 8 bases that match TRBD2. The CDR3 is 14 amino acids. Germline CDR1 is LNHDA and CDR2 is SQIVND (reference sequence). Losses at the gene ends were 5 bases for V and 3 bases for J; bases not matched to a gene: 6. As DNA, the CDR3 is TGTGCCAGTAGTCTAAGCGGGAGAAACTACGAGCAGTACTTC. Translated, it gives CASSLSGRNYEQYF.

This chain connects TRBV9 to TRBJ1-6; TRBD1 aligns across 9 bases. CDR1 and CDR2 from the germline V gene are SGDLS and YYNGEE. This CDR3 contains 14 residues. The trim removed 3 bases at V and 8 bases at J, leaving 3 bases unmatched. CDR3 region: CASSARDRDSPLHF. The DNA of the CDR3 is TGTGCCAGCAGCGCCCGGGACAGGGATTCACCCCTCCACTTT.

V usage is TRBV2 and J usage is TRBJ1-2; no reliable D call. Looked up from germline, CDR1 is SNHLY and CDR2 is FYNNEI. The V end lost 0 bases, the J end lost 8 bases, and 13 bases lay between the germline ends. The CDR3 sequence is 14 residues long. The CDR3 sequence is CASSEALRSWGYTF. Here the CDR3 DNA reads TGTGCCAGCAGTGAAGCGTTGAGAAGTTGGGGCTACACCTTC.